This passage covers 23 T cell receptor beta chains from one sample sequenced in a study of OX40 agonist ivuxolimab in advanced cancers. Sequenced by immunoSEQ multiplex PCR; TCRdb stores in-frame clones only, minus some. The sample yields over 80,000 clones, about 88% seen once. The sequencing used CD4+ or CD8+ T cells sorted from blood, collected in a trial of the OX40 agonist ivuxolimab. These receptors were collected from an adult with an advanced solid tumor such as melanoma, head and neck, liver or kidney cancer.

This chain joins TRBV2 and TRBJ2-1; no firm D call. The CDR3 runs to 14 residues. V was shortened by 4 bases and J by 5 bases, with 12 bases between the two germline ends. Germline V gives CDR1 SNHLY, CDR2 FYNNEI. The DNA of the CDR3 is TGTGCCAGCAGTGCGATGACGGTTAACAATGAGCAGTTCTTC. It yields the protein CASSAMTVNNEQFF. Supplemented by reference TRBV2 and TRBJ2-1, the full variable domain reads EPEVTQTPSHQVTQMGQEVILRCVPISNHLYFYWYRQILGQKVEFLVSFYNNEISEKSEIFDDQFSVERPDGSNFTLKIRSTKLEDSAMYFCASSAMTVNNEQFFGPGTRLTVL.

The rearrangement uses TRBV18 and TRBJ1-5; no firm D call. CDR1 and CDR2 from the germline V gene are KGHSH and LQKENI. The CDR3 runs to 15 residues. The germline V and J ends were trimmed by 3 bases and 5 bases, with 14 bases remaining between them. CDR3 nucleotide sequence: TGTGCCAGCTCACCGCGCGCGGAAATCTATCAGCCCCAGCATTTT. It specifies CASSPRAEIYQPQHF.

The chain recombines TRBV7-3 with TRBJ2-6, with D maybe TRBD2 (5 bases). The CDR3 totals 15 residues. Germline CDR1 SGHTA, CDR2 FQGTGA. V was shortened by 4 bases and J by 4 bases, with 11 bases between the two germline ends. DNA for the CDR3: TGTGCCAGCAGCTCCCTAGCCTCAGGGGCCAACGTCCTGACTTTC. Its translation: CASSSLASGANVLTF.

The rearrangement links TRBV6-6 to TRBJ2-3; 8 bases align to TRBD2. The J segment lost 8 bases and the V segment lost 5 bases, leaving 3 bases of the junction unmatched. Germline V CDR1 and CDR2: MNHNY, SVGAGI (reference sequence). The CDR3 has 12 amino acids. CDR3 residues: CASSQRGTTQYF. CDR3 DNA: TGTGCCAGCAGTCAGCGGGGGACTACGCAGTATTTT.

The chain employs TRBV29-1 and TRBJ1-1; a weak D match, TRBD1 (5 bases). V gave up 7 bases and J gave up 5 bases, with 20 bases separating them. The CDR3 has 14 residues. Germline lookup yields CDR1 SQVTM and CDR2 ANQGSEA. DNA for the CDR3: TGCAGCGCAAGACTTCAGGGACTTCTGACTGAAGCTTTCTTT. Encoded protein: CSARLQGLLTEAFF.

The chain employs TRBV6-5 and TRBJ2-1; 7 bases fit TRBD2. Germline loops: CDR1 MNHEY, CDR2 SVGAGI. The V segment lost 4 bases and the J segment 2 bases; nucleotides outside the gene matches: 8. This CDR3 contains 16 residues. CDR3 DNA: TGTGCCAGCAGTTCCCCCAGCGGGACCGCCTACAATGAGCAGTTCTTC. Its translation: CASSSPSGTAYNEQFF.

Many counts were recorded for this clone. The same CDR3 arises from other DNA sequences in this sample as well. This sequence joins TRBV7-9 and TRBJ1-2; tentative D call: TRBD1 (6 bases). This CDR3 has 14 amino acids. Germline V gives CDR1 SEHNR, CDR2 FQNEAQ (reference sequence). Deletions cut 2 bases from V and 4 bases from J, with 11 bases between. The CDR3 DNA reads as TGTGCCAGCAGCTTAACGGGGGGGCTCTATGGCTACACCTTC. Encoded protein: CASSLTGGLYGYTF.

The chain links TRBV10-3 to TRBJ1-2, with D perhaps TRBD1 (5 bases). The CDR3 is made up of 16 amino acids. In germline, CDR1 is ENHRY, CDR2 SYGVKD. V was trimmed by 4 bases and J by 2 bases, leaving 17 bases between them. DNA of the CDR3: TGTGCCATCAGTGGGACATCGCTACGGACAAACTATGGCTACACCTTC. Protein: CAISGTSLRTNYGYTF.

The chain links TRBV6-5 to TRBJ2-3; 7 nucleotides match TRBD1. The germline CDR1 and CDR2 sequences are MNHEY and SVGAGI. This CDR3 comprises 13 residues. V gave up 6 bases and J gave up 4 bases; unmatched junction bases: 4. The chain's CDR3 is CASRDRASDTQYF. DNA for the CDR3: TGTGCCAGCAGAGACAGGGCGTCAGATACGCAGTATTTT.

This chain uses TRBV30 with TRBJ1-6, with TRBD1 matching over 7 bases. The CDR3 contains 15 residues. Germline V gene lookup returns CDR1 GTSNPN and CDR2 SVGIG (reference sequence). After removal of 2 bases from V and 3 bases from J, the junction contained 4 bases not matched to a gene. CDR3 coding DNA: TGTGCCTGGAGTTTAGGGGGCTTCTATAATTCACCCCTCCACTTT. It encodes CAWSLGGFYNSPLHF. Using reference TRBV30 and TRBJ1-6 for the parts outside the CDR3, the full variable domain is SQTIHQWPATLVQPVGSPLSLECTVEGTSNPNLYWYRQAAGRGLQLLFYSVGIGQISSEVPQNLSASRPQDRQFILSSKKLLLSDSGFYLCAWSLGGFYNSPLHFGNGTRLTVT.

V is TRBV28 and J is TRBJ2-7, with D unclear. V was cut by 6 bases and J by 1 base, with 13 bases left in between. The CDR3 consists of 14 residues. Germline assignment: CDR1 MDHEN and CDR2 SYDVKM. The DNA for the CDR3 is TGTGCCAGCAGCCCGCCATTTAGTTCCTACGAGCAGTACTTC. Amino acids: CASSPPFSSYEQYF.

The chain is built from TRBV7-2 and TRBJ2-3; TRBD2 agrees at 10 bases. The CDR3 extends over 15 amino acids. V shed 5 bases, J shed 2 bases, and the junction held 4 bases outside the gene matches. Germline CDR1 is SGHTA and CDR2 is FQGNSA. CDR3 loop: CASSVSGRDTDTQYF. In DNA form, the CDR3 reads TGTGCCAGCAGCGTCAGCGGGAGGGACACAGATACGCAGTATTTT. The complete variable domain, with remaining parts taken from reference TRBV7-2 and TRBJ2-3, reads GAGVSQSPSNKVTEKGKDVELRCDPISGHTALYWYRQSLGQGLEFLIYFQGNSAPDKSGLPSDRFSAERTGGSVSTLTIQRTQQEDSAVYLCASSVSGRDTDTQYFGPGTRLTVL.

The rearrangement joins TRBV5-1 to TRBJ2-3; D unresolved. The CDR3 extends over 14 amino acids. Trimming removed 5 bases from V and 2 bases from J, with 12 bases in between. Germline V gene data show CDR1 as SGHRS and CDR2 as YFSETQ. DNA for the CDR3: TGCGCCAGCAGAGTGCCTGCGGTCACAGATACGCAGTATTTT. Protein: CASRVPAVTDTQYF.

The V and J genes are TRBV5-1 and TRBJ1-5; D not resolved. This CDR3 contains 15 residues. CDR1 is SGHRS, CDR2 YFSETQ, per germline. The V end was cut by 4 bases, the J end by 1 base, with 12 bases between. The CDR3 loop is CASSVTPESNQPQHF. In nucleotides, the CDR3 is TGCGCCAGCAGCGTGACTCCAGAGAGCAATCAGCCCCAGCATTTT. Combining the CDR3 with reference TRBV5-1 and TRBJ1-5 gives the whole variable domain KAGVTQTPRYLIKTRGQQVTLSCSPISGHRSVSWYQQTPGQGLQFLFEYFSETQRNKGNFPGRFSGRQFSNSRSEMNVSTLELGDSALYLCASSVTPESNQPQHFGDGTRLSIL.

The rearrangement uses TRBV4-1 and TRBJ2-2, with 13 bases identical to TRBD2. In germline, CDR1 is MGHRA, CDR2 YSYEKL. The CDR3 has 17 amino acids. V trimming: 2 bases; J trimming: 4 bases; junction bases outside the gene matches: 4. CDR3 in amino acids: CASSQRTSGSGTGELFF. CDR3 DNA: TGCGCCAGCAGCCAAAGGACTAGCGGGAGCGGCACCGGGGAGCTGTTTTTT.

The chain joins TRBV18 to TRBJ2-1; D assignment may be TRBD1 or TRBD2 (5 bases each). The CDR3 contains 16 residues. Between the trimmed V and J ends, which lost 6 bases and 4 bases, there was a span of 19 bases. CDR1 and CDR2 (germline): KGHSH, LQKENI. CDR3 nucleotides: TGTGCCAGCTCCTTTTCGGGACCCCAAGGGTACAATGAGCAGTTCTTC. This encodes CASSFSGPQGYNEQFF.

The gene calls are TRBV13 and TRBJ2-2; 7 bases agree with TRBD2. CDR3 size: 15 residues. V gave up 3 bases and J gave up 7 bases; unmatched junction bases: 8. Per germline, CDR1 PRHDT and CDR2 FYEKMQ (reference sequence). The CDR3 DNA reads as TGTGCCAGCAGCTTGGGAGCGGGACCCAGCGGGGAGCTGTTTTTT. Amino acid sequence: CASSLGAGPSGELFF.

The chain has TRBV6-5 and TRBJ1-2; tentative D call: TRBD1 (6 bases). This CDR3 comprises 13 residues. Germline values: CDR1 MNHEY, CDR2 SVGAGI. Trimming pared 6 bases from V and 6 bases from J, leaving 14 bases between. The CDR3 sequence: CASSRGGADGYTF. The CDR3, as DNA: TGTGCCAGCAGCCGGGGGGGCGCCGATGGCTACACCTTC.

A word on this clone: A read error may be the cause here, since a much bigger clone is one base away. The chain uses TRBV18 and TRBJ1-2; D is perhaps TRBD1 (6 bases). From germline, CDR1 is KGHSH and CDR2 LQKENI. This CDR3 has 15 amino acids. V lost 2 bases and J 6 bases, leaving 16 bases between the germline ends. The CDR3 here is CASSPRGADGDGYTF. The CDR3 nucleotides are TGTGCCAGCTCACCAAGGGGGGCGGACGGGGATGGCTACACCTTC.

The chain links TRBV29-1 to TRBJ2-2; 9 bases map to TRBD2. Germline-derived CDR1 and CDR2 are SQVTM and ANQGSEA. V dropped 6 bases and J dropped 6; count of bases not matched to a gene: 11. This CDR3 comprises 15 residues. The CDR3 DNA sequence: TGCAGCGTCTCCGGGTGGCGGGAGGGCCCCGGGGAGCTGTTTTTT. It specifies CSVSGWREGPGELFF.

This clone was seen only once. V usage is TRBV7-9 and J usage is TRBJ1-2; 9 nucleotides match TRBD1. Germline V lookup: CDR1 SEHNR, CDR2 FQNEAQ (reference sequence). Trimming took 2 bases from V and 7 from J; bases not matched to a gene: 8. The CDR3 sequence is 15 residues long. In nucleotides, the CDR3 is TGTGCCAGCAGCTTAACAGGGGGCGCAGGAGGTGGCTACACCTTC. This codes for CASSLTGGAGGGYTF.

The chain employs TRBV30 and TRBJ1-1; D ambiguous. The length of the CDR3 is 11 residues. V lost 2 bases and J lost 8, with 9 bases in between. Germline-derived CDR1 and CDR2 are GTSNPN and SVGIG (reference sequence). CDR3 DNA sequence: TGTGCCTGGAGTAGGGAGCGGGAAGCTTTCTTT. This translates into CAWSREREAFF.

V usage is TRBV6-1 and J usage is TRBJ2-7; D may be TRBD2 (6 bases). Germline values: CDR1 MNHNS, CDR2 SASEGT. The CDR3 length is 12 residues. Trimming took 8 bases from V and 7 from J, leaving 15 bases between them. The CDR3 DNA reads TGTGCCAGCGCACACCTACGGGGGGAGCAGTACTTC. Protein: CASAHLRGEQYF.